A single T cell receptor (beta chain) is shown here with its context. This entry belongs to a study of blood T cells in healthy people across ages. Then a second PCR, running about 6 to 11 cycles, was carried out with a sample-barcoded 5' primer and a J-beta primer mix. MiXCR was run by TCRdb on the 5' RACE reads, yielding one entry per CDR3 protein. The sample records under 800,000 distinct CDR3 sequences, approximately 21% being singletons. Donor samples were obtained from healthy Caucasian individuals from Russia, aged 6 to 90. This sequence was found in a man aged 65 to 85 in good health. Sequencing was carried out using blood.

The CDR3 spells CASSLQGFNQPQHF. CDR3 bases: TGTGCCAGCAGTTTACAGGGGTTCAATCAGCCCCAGCATTTT. The chain has TRBV12-3 or TRBV12-4 and TRBJ1-5, with D possibly matching TRBD1 (6 bases). Deletions cut 2 bases from V and 3 bases from J, with 8 bases between. The CDR3 length is 14 residues.